This TCR beta chain originates from a study of neoadjuvant anti-PD-1 for oral cavity cancer. Study observations and caveats: Treg/Th17 ratio rose with pretreatment blood and fell with post-treatment tumor TCRbeta clonality.

Indicated time point: after neoadjuvant nivolumab, at surgical resection. The patients had HPV-negative, locally advanced oral cavity squamous cell carcinoma. PBMCs were not maintained or expanded in culture before analysis. Six replicates per PBMC sample, mostly from roughly 0.45 ug of genomic DNA. The data were produced by immunoSEQ multiplex PCR, yet TCRdb's version contains in-frame clones alone and is incomplete. The sample yields more than 11,000 clones, around 70% seen once. With regard to this clone: The antigen is unknown.

Germline V gives CDR1 LNHNV, CDR2 YYDKDF (reference sequence). V was pared by 0 bases and J by 5 bases, with 10 bases between. CDR3 length equals 14 residues. This sequence joins TRBV15 and TRBJ1-2; no definite D call. The receptor was isolated from a person between 35 and 79 years old with oral cavity squamous cell carcinoma. The sample consisted of PBMCs, taken after nivolumab (anti-PD-1) treatment. Written as DNA, the CDR3 is TGTGCCACCAGCAGAGATCGTGGAGATTATGGCTACACCTTC. It codes for CATSRDRGDYGYTF.